A selection of T cell receptor beta chains follows, all from one sample in a study of blood T cells in healthy people across ages. TCRdb fed the 5' RACE reads into MiXCR, producing one record per CDR3 protein. The data contain about 680,000 distinct CDR3 sequences, 49% of them singletons. Sequencing was done on a sample of blood. The origin of the receptors is a woman aged 60 to 75 in good health. CDR3s include the opening cysteine and the closing phenylalanine or tryptophan. A D gene is named only where the DNA matches it firmly. Size tells how often a clone was seen (once, few, many) or the class of an expanded clone, and some rows leave it out.

DNA	CDR3	size	D	V	J
TGTGCCAGCAGTTTAGCCGCCGAAGAGACCCAGTACTTC	CASSLAAEETQYF	.	.	TRBV12-3/TRBV12-4	TRBJ2-5
TGTGCCACCAGCAGAGGGGGGCCCCTGAGGGGTAATCAGCCCCAGCATTTT	CATSRGGPLRGNQPQHF	.	.	TRBV15	TRBJ1-5
TGTGCCAGCAGCTCAGACTTTACAGATACGCAGTATTTT	CASSSDFTDTQYF	few	.	TRBV7-3	TRBJ2-3
TGCAGTGCTAGAGGCCGCAGAGGGGTGGGCGGCTACACCTTC	CSARGRRGVGGYTF	.	.	TRBV20-1	TRBJ1-2
TGTGCCTGCAAGTTCGGACAGCTAGCTAGCACAGATACGCAGTATTTT	CACKFGQLASTDTQYF	.	.	TRBV2	TRBJ2-3
TGTGCCAGCACCAGACAGGCGGGCGGCTACACCTTC	CASTRQAGGYTF	few	.	TRBV2	TRBJ1-2
TGCGGTGCTAGAGATGCCCTAGGGCTAGCGGAGAAAGAGACCCAGTACTTC	CGARDALGLAEKETQYF	.	TRBD2	TRBV20-1	TRBJ2-5
TGCAGCGTAGATTTACAGGGTAATGGCTACGAGCAGTACTTC	CSVDLQGNGYEQYF	.	.	TRBV29-1	TRBJ2-7
TGTGCCAGCAGCCAAGGCCCCGGACCTGGCTACACCTTC	CASSQGPGPGYTF	few	.	TRBV4-2	TRBJ1-2
TGTGCCAGCAGGGGGAGCGGGAGCGAGGTGTACTTC	CASRGSGSEVYF	.	TRBD2	TRBV9	TRBJ2-4
TGTGCCTGGAGCACTAGCGGCCACTCCTACAATGAGCAGTTCTTC	CAWSTSGHSYNEQFF	.	TRBD2	TRBV30	TRBJ2-1
TGCGCCAGCAGCTTGGCCAGCGGGAAAGCAGATACGCAGTATTTT	CASSLASGKADTQYF	few	TRBD2	TRBV5-1	TRBJ2-3
TGCAGTGAGGTTGGGAGTAAGGCCGGCTACACCTTC	CSEVGSKAGYTF	.	.	TRBV20-1	TRBJ1-2
TGTGCCAGCAGTACCGGGCTACCGGTCGAGCAGTACTTC	CASSTGLPVEQYF	few	.	TRBV6-2/TRBV6-3	TRBJ2-7
TGTGCCAGCAGTGGGAATGCAAGGGGGCGTTACTATGGCTACACCTTC	CASSGNARGRYYGYTF	once	TRBD1	TRBV25-1	TRBJ1-2
TGTGCCAGCAACCCGATGGGAGGGGGGAAGACTAGCGCCCTCACAGATACGCAGTATTTT	CASNPMGGGKTSALTDTQYF	.	TRBD2	TRBV28	TRBJ2-3
TGTGCCAGCAGCTCGACAACTTCCGGGGAAAGGGAGCAGTTCTTC	CASSSTTSGEREQFF	.	.	TRBV4-2	TRBJ2-1
TGTGCCAGCAGTTCCCCGGGGCCACAGTACTTC	CASSSPGPQYF	few	.	TRBV12-3/TRBV12-4	TRBJ2-7
TGTGCCAGCAGTTACTCAGGGCCCAATAGCTACAATGAGCAGTTCTTC	CASSYSGPNSYNEQFF	.	.	TRBV6-5	TRBJ2-1
TGTGCCACCGGGACAGGGGGGAAAAATGAGCAGTTCTTC	CATGTGGKNEQFF	.	TRBD1	TRBV6-5	TRBJ2-1
TGTGCCAGCAGCGACATGAATATGATCCGGGGCAATGAGCAGTTCTTC	CASSDMNMIRGNEQFF	few	.	TRBV6-6	TRBJ2-1
TGTGCCAGCAGCTCTTACAGGGGGCCCGGATTTAATCAGCCCCAGCATTTT	CASSSYRGPGFNQPQHF	few	TRBD1	TRBV7-2	TRBJ1-5
TGTGCCAGTAGGAGGACACTTGGGGATACGCAGTATTTT	CASRRTLGDTQYF	.	.	TRBV6-5	TRBJ2-3
TGCAGTGCTAGAAACGTAGCGGGAGGGTCCCTCGAGCAGTACTTC	CSARNVAGGSLEQYF	few	TRBD2	TRBV20-1	TRBJ2-7
TGTGCCAGCAGCTTTGGGACTGGGGAGACCCAGTACTTC	CASSFGTGETQYF	many	.	TRBV3-1	TRBJ2-5
TGCAGTGCTTCGGGACAGGGAGGTACAGATACGCAGTATTTT	CSASGQGGTDTQYF	.	TRBD1	TRBV20-1	TRBJ2-3
TGTGCCAGCAGTCCCACCCTAGCGGGAGATACGCAGTATTTT	CASSPTLAGDTQYF	.	TRBD2	TRBV6-4	TRBJ2-3
TGCAGTGCTTGTAGTGGTCTTAGCTACAATGAGCAGTTCTTC	CSACSGLSYNEQFF	once	.	TRBV20-1	TRBJ2-1
TGTGCCGGGACTAGAGGCGACGAGCAGTACTTC	CAGTRGDEQYF	.	TRBD2	TRBV30	TRBJ2-7
TGTGCCAGCAGTGAGGGGGCCAGGGTACTTTTCTACGAGCAGTACTTC	CASSEGARVLFYEQYF	few	.	TRBV2	TRBJ2-7
TGTGCCAGCAGCCAAAGGGGAGGGGGCTTAACTAATGAAAAACTGTTTTTT	CASSQRGGGLTNEKLFF	few	TRBD1	TRBV4-2	TRBJ1-4
TGCGCCAGCAGCTTGTCGCTAGCGGGAACGAATGAGCAGTTCTTC	CASSLSLAGTNEQFF	few	TRBD2	TRBV5-1	TRBJ2-1